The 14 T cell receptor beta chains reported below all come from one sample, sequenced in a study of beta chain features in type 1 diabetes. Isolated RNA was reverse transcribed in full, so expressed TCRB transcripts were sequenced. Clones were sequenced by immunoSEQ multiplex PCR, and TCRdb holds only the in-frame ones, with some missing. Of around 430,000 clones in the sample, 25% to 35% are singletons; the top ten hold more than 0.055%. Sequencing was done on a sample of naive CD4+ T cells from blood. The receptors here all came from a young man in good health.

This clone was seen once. The CDR3 nucleotides are TGTGCCAGCTCACCAGGGACGGACTTAAAACTGTTTTTT. This encodes CASSPGTDLKLFF. The chain employs TRBV18 and TRBJ1-4; a weak D match, TRBD1 (5 bases). Germline-derived CDR1 and CDR2 are KGHSH and LQKENI. V was pared by 2 bases and J by 10 bases, with 11 bases between. This CDR3 is 13 amino acids long.

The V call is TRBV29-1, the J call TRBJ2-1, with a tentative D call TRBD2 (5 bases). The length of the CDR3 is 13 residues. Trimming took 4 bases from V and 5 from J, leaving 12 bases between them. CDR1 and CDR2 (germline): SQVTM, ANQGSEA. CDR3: CSVAERTDNEQFF. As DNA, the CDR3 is TGCAGCGTTGCGGAGCGGACCGACAATGAGCAGTTCTTC.

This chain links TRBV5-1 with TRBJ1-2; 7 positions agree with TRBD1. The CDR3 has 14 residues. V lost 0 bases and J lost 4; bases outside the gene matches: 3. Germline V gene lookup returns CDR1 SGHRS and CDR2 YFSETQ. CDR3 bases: TGCGCCAGCAGCTTGGACAGGGGAAGCTATGGCTACACCTTC. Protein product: CASSLDRGSYGYTF.

CDR3 bases: TGTGCCTGGAGTGTACTACCCGTCGCGGGGACCCAGTACTTC. It is translated as CAWSVLPVAGTQYF. The chain links TRBV30 to TRBJ2-5, with D possibly TRBD2 on 5 matching bases. This CDR3 spans 14 amino acids. Germline V gene data show CDR1 as GTSNPN and CDR2 as SVGIG (reference sequence). V was pared by 0 bases and J by 7 bases, with 15 bases between.

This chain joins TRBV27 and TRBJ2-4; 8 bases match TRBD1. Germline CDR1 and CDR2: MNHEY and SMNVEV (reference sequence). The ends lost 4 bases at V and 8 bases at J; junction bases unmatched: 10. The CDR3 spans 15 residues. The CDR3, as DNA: TGTGCCAGCAGTTCCCCCCTCAGGGGGCTTGACATTCAGTACTTC. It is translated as CASSSPLRGLDIQYF.

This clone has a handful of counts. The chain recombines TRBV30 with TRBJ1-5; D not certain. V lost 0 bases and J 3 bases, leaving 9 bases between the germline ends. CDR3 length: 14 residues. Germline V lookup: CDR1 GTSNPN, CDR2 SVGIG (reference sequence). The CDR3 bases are TGTGCCTGGAGTGTACTGGACTTCAATCAGCCCCAGCATTTT. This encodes CAWSVLDFNQPQHF.

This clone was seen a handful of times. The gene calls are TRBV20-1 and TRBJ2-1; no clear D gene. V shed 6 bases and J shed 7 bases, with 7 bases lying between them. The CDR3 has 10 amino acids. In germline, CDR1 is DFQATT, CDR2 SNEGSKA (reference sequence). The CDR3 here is CSAAGNEQFF. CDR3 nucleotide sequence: TGCAGTGCCGCTGGGAATGAGCAGTTCTTC.

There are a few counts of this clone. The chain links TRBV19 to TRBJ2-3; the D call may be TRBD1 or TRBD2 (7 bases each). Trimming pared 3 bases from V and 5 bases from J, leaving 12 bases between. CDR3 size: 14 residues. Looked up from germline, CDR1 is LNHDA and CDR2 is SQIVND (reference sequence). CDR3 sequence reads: CASSISRGGDTQYF. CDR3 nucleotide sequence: TGTGCCAGTAGTATCTCCAGGGGGGGAGATACGCAGTATTTT.

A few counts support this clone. CDR3 residues: CAFWGGSKTEAFF. The DNA for the CDR3 is TGTGCCTTCTGGGGAGGGTCAAAGACTGAAGCTTTCTTT. The chain recombines TRBV30 with TRBJ1-1, with D uncertain. The CDR3 has 13 amino acids. Trimming cost V 7 bases and J 5 bases, with 17 bases left between them. Germline loops: CDR1 GTSNPN, CDR2 SVGIG (reference sequence).

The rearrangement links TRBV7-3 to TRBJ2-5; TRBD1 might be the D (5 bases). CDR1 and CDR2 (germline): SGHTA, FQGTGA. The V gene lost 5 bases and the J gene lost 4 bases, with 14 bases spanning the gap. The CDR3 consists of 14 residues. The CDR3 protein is CASSQGSSGETQYF. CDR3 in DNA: TGTGCCAGCAGCCAGGGATCTAGTGGAGAGACCCAGTACTTC. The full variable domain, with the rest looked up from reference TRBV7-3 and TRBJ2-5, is GAGVSQTPSNKVTEKGKYVELRCDPISGHTALYWYRQSLGQGPEFLIYFQGTGAADDSGLPNDRFFAVRPEGSVSTLKIQRTERGDSAVYLCASSQGSSGETQYFGPGTRLLVL.

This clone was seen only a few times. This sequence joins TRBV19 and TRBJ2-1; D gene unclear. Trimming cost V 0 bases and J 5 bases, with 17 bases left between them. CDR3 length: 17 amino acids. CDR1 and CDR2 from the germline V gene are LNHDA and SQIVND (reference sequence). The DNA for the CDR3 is TGTGCCAGTAGTATAGACCCCCGCAAGGGCTTGCACAATGAGCAGTTCTTC. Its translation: CASSIDPRKGLHNEQFF.

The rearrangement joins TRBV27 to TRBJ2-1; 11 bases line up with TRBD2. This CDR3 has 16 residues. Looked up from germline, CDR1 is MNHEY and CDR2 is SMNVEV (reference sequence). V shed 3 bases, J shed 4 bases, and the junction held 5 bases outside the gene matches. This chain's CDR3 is CASSFPGLADYNEQFF. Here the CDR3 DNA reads TGTGCCAGCAGTTTCCCGGGACTAGCGGATTACAATGAGCAGTTCTTC.

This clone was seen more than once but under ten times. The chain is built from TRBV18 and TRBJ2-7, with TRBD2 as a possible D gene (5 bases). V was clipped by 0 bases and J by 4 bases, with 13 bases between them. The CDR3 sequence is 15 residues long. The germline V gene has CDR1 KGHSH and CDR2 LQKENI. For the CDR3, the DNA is TGTGCCAGCTCACCACCGGGTATAGCGCGGTACGAGCAGTACTTC. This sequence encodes CASSPPGIARYEQYF.

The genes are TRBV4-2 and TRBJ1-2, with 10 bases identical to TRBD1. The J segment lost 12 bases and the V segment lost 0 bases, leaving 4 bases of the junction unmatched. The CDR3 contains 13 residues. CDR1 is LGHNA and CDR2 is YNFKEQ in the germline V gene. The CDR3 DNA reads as TGTGCCAGCAGCCAAGACCCGGACAGGGGGAACACCTTC. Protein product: CASSQDPDRGNTF.